What follows is one T cell receptor (beta chain) and its context. Its antigen is unknown. The record originates from a study of cytomegalovirus exposure and HLA in healthy donors. The CDR3 is 16 residues long. Germline CDR1 and CDR2: SNHLY and FYNNEI. The V end lost 6 bases, the J end lost 2 bases, and 18 bases lay between the germline ends. Study results and limitations: The records held CMV serostatus as the only immune exposure information. The authors reported that TCR beta sequences could predict HLA-A and HLA-B alleles. These predictions were accurate for most subjects in the first cohort. A later analysis linked a missense DCLRE1C variant to TCR beta V- and J-gene trimming.

Use of 60 Vbeta and 13 Jbeta primers characterized the PCR. This table comes from immunoSEQ multiplex PCR, and its TCRdb copy is limited to in-frame clones, with some not included. The top ten clones hold approximately 4.8% of a sample with under 200,000 clones, 80% of them seen once. Sequencing was done on a sample of PBMCs. V usage is TRBV2 and J usage is TRBJ2-3; weak D call: TRBD2 (7 bases). The TCR comes from a man younger than 45 in good health and CMV-seronegative. DNA of the CDR3: TGTGCCAGCAGAAAGGGGGGGACTACTCTCACAGATACGCAGTATTTT. It is translated as CASRKGGTTLTDTQYF.